The clone carrying this T cell receptor (beta chain) has a count of ten or more. The antigen remains undetermined. The sample belongs to a study of response to subunit inactivated influenza vaccine. The CDR3 loop spans 13 amino acids. V shed 5 bases and J shed 4 bases, with 8 bases lying between them. The germline CDR1 and CDR2 sequences are MGHDK and SYGVNS. TCRdb itself ran the RT-PCR reads through MiXCR, one entry per CDR3 protein. This table has 650,000 to 850,000 distinct CDR3 sequences, approximately 15% appearing once. Study-wide points: It was suggested by the authors that few new T cells are recruited by each seasonal influenza vaccination.

This chain connects TRBV25-1 to TRBJ2-2; the D gene is possibly TRBD1 (5 bases). This specimen consisted of PBMCs from blood, obtained roughly 2 weeks before vaccination. The TCR sequence derives from a man in his fifties who received an inactivated influenza vaccine. CDR3 loop: CASSFDSTGELFF. For the CDR3, the DNA is TGTGCCAGCAGTTTTGACAGCACCGGGGAGCTGTTTTTT.